This T cell receptor beta chain was sequenced during a study of cytomegalovirus exposure and HLA in healthy donors. This CDR3 has 11 amino acids. The germline CDR1 and CDR2 sequences are MNHNS and SASEGT. The V end lost 6 bases, the J end lost 7 bases, and 9 bases lay between the germline ends. This table comes from immunoSEQ multiplex PCR, and its TCRdb copy is limited to in-frame clones, with some not included. The sample lists around 220,000 clones, roughly 83% seen once, with over 11% in the top ten. The clonotype originates from a woman in her twenties or thirties in good health and CMV-seropositive. The material sequenced was PBMCs. The chain couples TRBV6-1 to TRBJ2-5; D is perhaps TRBD1 (6 bases). CDR3 loop: CASRKQGTQYF. As DNA, the CDR3 is TGTGCCAGCAGGAAACAGGGGACCCAGTACTTC.